This T cell receptor beta chain appears in the sequencing data of a study of OX40 agonist ivuxolimab in advanced cancers. Study as a whole: Across the patients, intravenous ivuxolimab was delivered every 2 weeks at 0.01 to 10 mg/kg. Age averaged around 58 years (range roughly 23 to 79), and 70% to 85% were male. Points from the study as a whole: In general, CD8+ T cells held more expanded clones than CD4+ did, on average. The study observed clonal expansion of CD4+ and CD8+ blood T cells by week 6 at 0.1 to 3.0 mg/kg.

Germline V gene sequence: CDR1 KGHSH, CDR2 LQKENI. V lost 1 base to trimming and J lost 4 bases, with 11 bases between them. This CDR3 contains 15 residues. A remark on this clone: The antigen remains undetermined.

Data came from immunoSEQ multiplex PCR; TCRdb stores just in-frame clones and leaves some out. The sample shows approximately 70,000 clones, 88% of them seen only once. The rearrangement links TRBV18 to TRBJ2-1; D is unclear. The receptor's source is an adult with an advanced solid tumor such as melanoma, head and neck, liver or kidney cancer. The starting material was CD4+ or CD8+ T cells sorted from blood, obtained in a trial of the OX40 agonist ivuxolimab. The CDR3 is CASSPLVGSYNEQFF. In DNA form, the CDR3 reads TGTGCCAGCTCACCACTCGTAGGCAGTTACAATGAGCAGTTCTTC.